These 7 T cell receptor beta chains were all obtained from the same sample, sequenced in a study of cytomegalovirus exposure and HLA in healthy donors. With 60 Vbeta and 13 Jbeta primers, the PCR was carried out. Using immunoSEQ multiplex PCR, the repertoire was profiled, and TCRdb retains in-frame clones only, with some absent. The data hold about 200,000 clones, with around 79% observed a single time. The sequenced sample consisted of PBMCs. These TCRs come from a male donor in good health and CMV-seropositive.

This sequence joins TRBV7-3 and TRBJ1-4, with D perhaps TRBD1 (6 bases). Germline CDR1 and CDR2: SGHTA and FQGTGA. The CDR3 is 14 amino acids. Trimming took off 3 bases at V and 6 bases at J, with 11 bases between the two ends. In nucleotides, the CDR3 is TGTGCCAGCAGCTTGACAGGATCCGATGAAAAACTGTTTTTT. It encodes CASSLTGSDEKLFF.

The chain is built from TRBV9 and TRBJ2-1, with D possibly TRBD2 on 5 matching bases. This CDR3 is built from 12 residues. CDR1 and CDR2 from the germline V gene are SGDLS and YYNGEE. V shed 2 bases and J shed 7 bases, with 7 bases lying between them. The CDR3 DNA sequence: TGTGCCAGCAGCGTGGACTGGAATGAGCAGTTCTTC. Its protein is CASSVDWNEQFF.

This chain links TRBV30 with TRBJ1-4, with TRBD1 as a possible D gene (5 bases). V was trimmed by 0 bases and J by 8 bases, leaving 7 bases between them. The V gene's germline CDR1 is GTSNPN and CDR2 SVGIG (reference sequence). The CDR3 has 12 amino acids. In DNA, the CDR3 is TGTGCCTGGAGTGTCAAGGGGGAAAAACTGTTTTTT. As protein: CAWSVKGEKLFF.

V usage is TRBV7-2 and J usage is TRBJ2-7; 7 bases map to TRBD1. V shed 5 bases, J shed 6 bases, and the junction held 4 bases outside the gene matches. CDR1 and CDR2 (germline): SGHTA, FQGNSA. The CDR3 is 12 amino acids. Here the CDR3 DNA reads TGTGCCAGCAGCCTGACAGGGTGCGAGCAGTACTTC. It is translated as CASSLTGCEQYF.

This clone was observed once. The chain couples TRBV27 to TRBJ2-5; 7 bases are a match to TRBD2. The V gene's germline CDR1 is MNHEY and CDR2 SMNVEV (reference sequence). The trim removed 0 bases at V and 0 bases at J, leaving 7 bases unmatched. The CDR3 spans 17 residues. The CDR3 loop is CASSLSPGTTYQETQYF. The CDR3 DNA follows: TGTGCCAGCAGTTTATCGCCCGGGACTACGTACCAAGAGACCCAGTACTTC.

The V gene is TRBV4-3, the J gene TRBJ2-3; TRBD1 matches 8 bases. This CDR3 is built from 16 residues. Trimming removed 2 bases from V and 4 bases from J; junction bases left unmatched: 8. CDR1 is LGHNA, CDR2 YSLEER, per germline. CDR3 nucleotide sequence: TGCGCCAGCAGCCAACATCTTGACAGGGGAGCAGATACGCAGTATTTT. Translating it yields CASSQHLDRGADTQYF.

CDR3 sequence: CASSQTGQETQYF. The CDR3 nucleotides read TGTGCCAGCAGCCAAACAGGGCAAGAGACCCAGTACTTC. The genes are TRBV4-2 and TRBJ2-5; maybe TRBD1 (6 bases). This CDR3 has 13 amino acids. Between the trimmed V and J ends, which lost 2 bases and 2 bases, there was a span of 6 bases. Per germline, CDR1 LGHNA and CDR2 YNFKEQ.